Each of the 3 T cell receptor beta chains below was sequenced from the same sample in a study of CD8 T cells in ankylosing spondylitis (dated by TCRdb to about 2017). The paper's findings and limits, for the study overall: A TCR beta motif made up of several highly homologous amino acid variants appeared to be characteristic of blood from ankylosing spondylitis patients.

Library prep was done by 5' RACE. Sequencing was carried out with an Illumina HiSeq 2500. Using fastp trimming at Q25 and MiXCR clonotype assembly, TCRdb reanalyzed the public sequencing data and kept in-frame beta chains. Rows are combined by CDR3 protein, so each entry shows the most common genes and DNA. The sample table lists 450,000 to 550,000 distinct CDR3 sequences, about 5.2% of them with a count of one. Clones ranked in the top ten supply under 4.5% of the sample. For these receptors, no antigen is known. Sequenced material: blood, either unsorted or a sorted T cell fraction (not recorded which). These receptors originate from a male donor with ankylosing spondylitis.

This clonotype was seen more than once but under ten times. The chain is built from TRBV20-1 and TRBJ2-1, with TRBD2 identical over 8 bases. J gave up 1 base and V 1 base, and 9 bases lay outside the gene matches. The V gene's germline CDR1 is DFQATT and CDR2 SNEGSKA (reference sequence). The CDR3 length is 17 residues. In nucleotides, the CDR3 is TGCAGTGCTAGAGTATACCGCGGGGGGCCATCCTACAATGAGCAGTTCTTC. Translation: CSARVYRGGPSYNEQFF.

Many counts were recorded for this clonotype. The DNA of the CDR3 is TGTGCCACCAGCAGAGATCCGGGACAGGGCGCCGGGGAGCTGTTTTTT. It translates to CATSRDPGQGAGELFF. The J gene is TRBJ2-2, the V gene TRBV15; TRBD1 aligns across 9 bases. CDR1 LNHNV and CDR2 YYDKDF come from the germline V gene (reference sequence). The junction had 5 bases not matched to a gene; V was cut back by 0 bases and J by 6 bases. The CDR3 covers 16 residues.

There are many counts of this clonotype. The CDR3 nucleotides are TGTGCCAGCAGCTTATCCCCGGGACTTACCCAAGAGACCCAGTACTTC. Translating it yields CASSLSPGLTQETQYF. The V call is TRBV7-2, the J call TRBJ2-5; D is perhaps TRBD2 (6 bases). CDR3 length equals 16 residues. Germline assignment: CDR1 SGHTA and CDR2 FQGNSA. V dropped 2 bases and J dropped 1 base, with 14 bases sitting between them.